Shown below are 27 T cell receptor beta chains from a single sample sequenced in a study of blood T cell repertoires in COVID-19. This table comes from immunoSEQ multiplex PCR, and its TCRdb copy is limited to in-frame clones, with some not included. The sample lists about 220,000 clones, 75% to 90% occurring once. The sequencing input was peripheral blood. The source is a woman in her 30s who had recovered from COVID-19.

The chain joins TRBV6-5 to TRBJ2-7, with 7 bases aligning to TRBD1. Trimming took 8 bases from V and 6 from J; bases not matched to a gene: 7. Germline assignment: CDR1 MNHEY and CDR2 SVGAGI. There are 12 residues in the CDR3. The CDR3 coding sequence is TGTGCCAGCCGCGACAGGGTAGGCGAGCAGTACTTC. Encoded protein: CASRDRVGEQYF.

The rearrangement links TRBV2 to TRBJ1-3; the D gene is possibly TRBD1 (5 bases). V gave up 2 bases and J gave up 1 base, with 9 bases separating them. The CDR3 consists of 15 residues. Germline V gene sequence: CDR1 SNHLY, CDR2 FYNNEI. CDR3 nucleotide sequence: TGTGCCAGCAGTGAATCGGGGGTTTCTGGAAACACCATATATTTT. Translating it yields CASSESGVSGNTIYF.

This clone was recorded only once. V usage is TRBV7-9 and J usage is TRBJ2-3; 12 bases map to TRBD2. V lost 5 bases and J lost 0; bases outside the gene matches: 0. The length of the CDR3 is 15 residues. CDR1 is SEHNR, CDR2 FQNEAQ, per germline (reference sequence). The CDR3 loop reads CASSGTSGSTDTQYF. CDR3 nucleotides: TGTGCCAGCAGCGGGACTAGCGGGAGCACAGATACGCAGTATTTT.

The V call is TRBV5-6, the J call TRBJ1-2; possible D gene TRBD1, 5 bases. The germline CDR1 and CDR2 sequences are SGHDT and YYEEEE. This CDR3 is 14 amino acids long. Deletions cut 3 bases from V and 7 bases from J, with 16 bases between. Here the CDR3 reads CASSWAPGGGGYTF. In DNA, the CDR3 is TGTGCCAGCAGCTGGGCCCCCGGGGGTGGTGGCTACACCTTC.

The CDR3 DNA is TGTGCCAGCAGCTTAGAAGCGGAACGAGGCGAGCAGTACTTC. This gives the protein CASSLEAERGEQYF. This chain joins TRBV7-9 and TRBJ2-7, with a weak D call TRBD2 (5 bases). Germline V gene data show CDR1 as SEHNR and CDR2 as FQNEAQ (reference sequence). This CDR3 has 14 residues. V was clipped by 1 base and J by 6 bases, with 13 bases between them.

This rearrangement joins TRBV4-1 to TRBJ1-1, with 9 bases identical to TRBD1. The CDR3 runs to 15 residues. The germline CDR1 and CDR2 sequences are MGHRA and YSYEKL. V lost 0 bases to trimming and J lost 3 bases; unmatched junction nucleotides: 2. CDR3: CASSQETGGYTEAFF. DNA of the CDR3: TGCGCCAGCAGCCAAGAGACAGGGGGGTACACTGAAGCTTTCTTT.

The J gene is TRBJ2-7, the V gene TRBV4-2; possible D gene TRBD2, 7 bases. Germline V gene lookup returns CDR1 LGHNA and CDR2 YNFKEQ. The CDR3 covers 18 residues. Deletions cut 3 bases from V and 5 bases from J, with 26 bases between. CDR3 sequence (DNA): TGTGCCAGCAGCCAGGCGAGGGGAGGTCAGGGCGGGGGCCACGAGCAGTACTTC. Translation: CASSQARGGQGGGHEQYF.

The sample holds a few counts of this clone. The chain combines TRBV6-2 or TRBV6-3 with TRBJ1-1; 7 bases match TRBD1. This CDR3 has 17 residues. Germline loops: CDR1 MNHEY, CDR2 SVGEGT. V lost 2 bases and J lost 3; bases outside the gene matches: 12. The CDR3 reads CASSYDVEGGSDTEAFF. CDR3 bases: TGTGCCAGCAGTTACGATGTTGAAGGGGGCTCGGACACTGAAGCTTTCTTT.

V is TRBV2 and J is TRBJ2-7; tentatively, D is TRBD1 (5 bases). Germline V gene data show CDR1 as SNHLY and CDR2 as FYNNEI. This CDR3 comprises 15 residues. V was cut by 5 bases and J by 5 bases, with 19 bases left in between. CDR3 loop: CASSKTAPSSNEQYF. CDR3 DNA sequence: TGTGCCAGCAGTAAGACAGCCCCTTCTTCCAACGAGCAGTACTTC.

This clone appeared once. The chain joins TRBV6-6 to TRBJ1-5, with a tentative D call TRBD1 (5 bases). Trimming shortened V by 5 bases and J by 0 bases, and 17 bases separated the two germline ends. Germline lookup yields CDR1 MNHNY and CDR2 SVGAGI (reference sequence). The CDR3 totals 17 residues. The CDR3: CASSLGWGGYSNQPQHF. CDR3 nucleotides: TGTGCCAGCAGTCTAGGGTGGGGGGGTTATAGCAATCAGCCCCAGCATTTT.

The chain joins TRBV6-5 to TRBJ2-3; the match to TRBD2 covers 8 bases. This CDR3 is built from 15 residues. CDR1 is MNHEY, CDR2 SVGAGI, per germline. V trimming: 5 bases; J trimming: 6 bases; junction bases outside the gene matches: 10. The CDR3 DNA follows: TGTGCCAGCAGTAGACCTAACGGGGGGGTTGATACGCAGTATTTT. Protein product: CASSRPNGGVDTQYF.

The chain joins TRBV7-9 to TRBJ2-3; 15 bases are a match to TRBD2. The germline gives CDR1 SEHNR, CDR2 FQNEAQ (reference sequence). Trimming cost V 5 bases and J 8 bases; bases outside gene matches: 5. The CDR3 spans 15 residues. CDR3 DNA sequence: TGTGCCAGCAGCGGGACTAGCGGGGGGTTTGTTACGCAGTATTTT. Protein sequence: CASSGTSGGFVTQYF.

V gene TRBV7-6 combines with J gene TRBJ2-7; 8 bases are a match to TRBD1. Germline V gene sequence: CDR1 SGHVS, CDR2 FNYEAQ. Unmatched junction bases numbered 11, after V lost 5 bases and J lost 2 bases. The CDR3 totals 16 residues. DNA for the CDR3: TGTGCCAGCAGCCCATATTCCGGGACAGGTACCTACGAGCAGTACTTC. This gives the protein CASSPYSGTGTYEQYF.

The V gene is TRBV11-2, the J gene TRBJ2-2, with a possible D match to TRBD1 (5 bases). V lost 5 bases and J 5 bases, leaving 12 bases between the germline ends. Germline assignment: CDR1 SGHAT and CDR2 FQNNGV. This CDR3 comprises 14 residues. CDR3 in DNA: TGTGCCAGCAGCCGTCCAGGGTTTACCGGGGAGCTGTTTTTT. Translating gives CASSRPGFTGELFF. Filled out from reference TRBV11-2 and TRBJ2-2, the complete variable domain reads EAGVAQSPRYKIIEKRQSVAFWCNPISGHATLYWYQQILGQGPKLLIQFQNNGVVDDSQLPKDRFSAERLKGVDSTLKIQPAKLEDSAVYLCASSRPGFTGELFFGEGSRLTVL.

Here the CDR3 reads CAISEGQGFPYEQYF. DNA for the CDR3: TGTGCCATCAGCGAGGGACAGGGTTTCCCCTACGAGCAGTACTTC. The chain employs TRBV10-3 and TRBJ2-7; 9 positions agree with TRBD1. Trimming removed 6 bases from V and 2 bases from J; junction bases left unmatched: 8. The V gene's germline CDR1 is ENHRY and CDR2 SYGVKD. This CDR3 spans 15 amino acids.

CDR3 sequence: CASTYGLAGGPDTQYF. As DNA, the CDR3 is TGTGCCAGCACTTACGGACTAGCGGGGGGGCCAGATACGCAGTATTTT. This chain uses TRBV2 with TRBJ2-3, with 15 bases lining up with TRBD2. This CDR3 contains 16 residues. V gave up 7 bases and J gave up 4 bases; unmatched junction bases: 6. Germline CDR1 and CDR2: SNHLY and FYNNEI. Supplemented by reference TRBV2 and TRBJ2-3, the full variable domain reads EPEVTQTPSHQVTQMGQEVILRCVPISNHLYFYWYRQILGQKVEFLVSFYNNEISEKSEIFDDQFSVERPDGSNFTLKIRSTKLEDSAMYFCASTYGLAGGPDTQYFGPGTRLTVL.

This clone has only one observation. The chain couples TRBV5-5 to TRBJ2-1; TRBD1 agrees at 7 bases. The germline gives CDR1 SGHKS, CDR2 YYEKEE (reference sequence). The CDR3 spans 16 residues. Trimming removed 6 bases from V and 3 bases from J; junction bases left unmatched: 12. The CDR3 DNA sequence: TGTGCCAGCATCCCCAGCAGGGGGACAGACTACAATGAGCAGTTCTTC. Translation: CASIPSRGTDYNEQFF.

The CDR3 DNA reads TGTGCCAGCAGCGTAGCGGGTCAGGGGAACACTGAAGCTTTCTTT. Its protein is CASSVAGQGNTEAFF. The V and J genes are TRBV9 and TRBJ1-1; a weak D match, TRBD1 (5 bases). This CDR3 is 15 amino acids long. Per the germline V gene, CDR1 is SGDLS and CDR2 is YYNGEE. V gave up 0 bases and J gave up 1 base, with 10 bases separating them.

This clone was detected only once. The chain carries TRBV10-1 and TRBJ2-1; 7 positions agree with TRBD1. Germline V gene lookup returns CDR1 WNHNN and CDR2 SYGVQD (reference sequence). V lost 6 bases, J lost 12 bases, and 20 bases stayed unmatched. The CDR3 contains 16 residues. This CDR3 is CASRTTGALLQMGQFF. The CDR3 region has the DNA TGCGCCAGCAGAACCACAGGGGCTCTTCTCCAGATGGGGCAGTTCTTC.

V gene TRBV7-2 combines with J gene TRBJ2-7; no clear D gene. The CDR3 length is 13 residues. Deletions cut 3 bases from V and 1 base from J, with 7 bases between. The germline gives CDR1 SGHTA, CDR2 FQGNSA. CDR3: CASSFSLSYEQYF. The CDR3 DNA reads TGTGCCAGCAGCTTTTCCCTATCCTACGAGCAGTACTTC.

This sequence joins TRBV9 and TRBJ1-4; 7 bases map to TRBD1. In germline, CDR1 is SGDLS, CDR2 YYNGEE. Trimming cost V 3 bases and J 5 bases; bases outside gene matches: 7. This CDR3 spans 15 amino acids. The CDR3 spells CASSAAGTANEKLFF. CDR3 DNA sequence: TGTGCCAGCAGCGCCGCCGGGACAGCGAATGAAAAACTGTTTTTT.

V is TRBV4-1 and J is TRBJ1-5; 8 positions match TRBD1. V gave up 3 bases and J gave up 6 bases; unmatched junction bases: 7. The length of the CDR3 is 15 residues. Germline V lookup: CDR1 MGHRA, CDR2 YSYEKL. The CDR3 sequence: CASSQNGQGGQPQHF. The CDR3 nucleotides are TGCGCCAGCAGCCAGAATGGACAGGGTGGTCAGCCCCAGCATTTT.

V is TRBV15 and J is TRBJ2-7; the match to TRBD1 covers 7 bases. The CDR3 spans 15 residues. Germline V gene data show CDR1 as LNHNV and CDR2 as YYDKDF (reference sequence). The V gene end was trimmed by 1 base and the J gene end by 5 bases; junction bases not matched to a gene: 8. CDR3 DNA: TGTGCCACCAGCAGAGTATTGACAGGGACCAACGAGCAGTACTTC. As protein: CATSRVLTGTNEQYF.

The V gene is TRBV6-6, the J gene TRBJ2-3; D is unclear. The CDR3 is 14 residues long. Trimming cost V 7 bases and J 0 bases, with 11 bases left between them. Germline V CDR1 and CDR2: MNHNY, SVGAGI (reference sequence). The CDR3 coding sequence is TGTGCCAGCAATGCGGCTACTAGCACAGATACGCAGTATTTT. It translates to CASNAATSTDTQYF.

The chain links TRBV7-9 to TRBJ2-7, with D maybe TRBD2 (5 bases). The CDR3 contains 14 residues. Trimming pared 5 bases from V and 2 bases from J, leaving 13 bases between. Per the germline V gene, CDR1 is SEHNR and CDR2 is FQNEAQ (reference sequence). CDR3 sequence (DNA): TGTGCCAGCAGCGAGTCTGCGGGCACCTACGAGCAGTACTTC. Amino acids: CASSESAGTYEQYF.

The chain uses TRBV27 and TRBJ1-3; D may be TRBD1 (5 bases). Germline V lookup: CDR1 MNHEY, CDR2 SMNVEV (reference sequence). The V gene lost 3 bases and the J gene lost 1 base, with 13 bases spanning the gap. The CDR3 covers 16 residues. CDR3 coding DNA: TGTGCCAGCAGTTTCCGGGGCGGGATTTCTGGAAACACCATATATTTT. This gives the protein CASSFRGGISGNTIYF.

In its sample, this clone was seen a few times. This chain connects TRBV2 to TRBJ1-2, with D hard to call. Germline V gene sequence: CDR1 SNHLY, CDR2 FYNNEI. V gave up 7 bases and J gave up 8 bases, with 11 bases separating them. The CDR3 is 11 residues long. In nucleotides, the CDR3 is TGTGCCAGCACTTTGACTCGGGGCTACACCTTC. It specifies CASTLTRGYTF.